This T cell receptor (beta chain) stems from a study of regulatory T cells in long-lasting Graves disease. This CDR3 has 16 amino acids. With V trimmed by 4 bases and J by 6 bases, 8 bases remained unmatched. The germline V gene encodes CDR1 MDHEN and CDR2 SYDVKM. Stated time point: persistent/refractory GD, antithyroid drugs over 5 years with positive TRAb. RNA from PBMCs was the source of the TCR library. To make TCR beta libraries, researchers used iRepertoire HTBI primers and Arm-PCR of CDR3 regions. One entry per CDR3 protein results from TCRdb running MiXCR on the multiplex PCR reads. This sample yields about 420,000 distinct CDR3 sequences, of which 20% to 25% are seen a single time; approximately 25% belongs to the top ten.

Here the sequenced sample was peripheral blood mononuclear cells (PBMCs), taken when the disease was refractory, from a patient treated with antithyroid drugs. J is TRBJ2-2 and V is TRBV28, with 10 bases fitting TRBD2. The receptor comes from a female donor with Graves disease. The CDR3 reads CASSSSGRVTPGELFF. CDR3 in DNA: TGTGCCAGCAGTTCAAGCGGGAGGGTAACACCCGGGGAGCTGTTTTTT.